This T cell receptor beta chain was captured by sequencing in a study of PD-L1 blockade in urothelial cancer. Across the whole study: Atezolizumab was started by patients in 2014 at 1,200 mg intravenously every 3 weeks. Patients' histories included 0 to 3 prior chemotherapy regimens.

Time point defined: peripheral blood 6 weeks after treatment start. Pretreatment sampling and on-treatment sampling together yielded between 1 and 8 samples for each patient. Germline-derived CDR1 and CDR2 are SGHTA and FQGNSA. J lost 12 bases, V lost 2 bases, and 1 base had no gene match. CDR3 length: 11 amino acids. TCRdb's table, derived via immunoSEQ multiplex PCR, lists solely in-frame clones and lacks some. The sample has 40,000 to 50,000 clones; about 90% are singletons. The specimen was PBMCs, collected around atezolizumab (anti-PD-L1) treatment. This rearrangement joins TRBV7-2 to TRBJ2-1; 7 nucleotides align to TRBD2. The TCR originated in a man in his 60s with urothelial cancer. In nucleotides, the CDR3 is TGTGCCAGCAGCTTACAGCGGGGGCAGTTCTTC. Translating gives CASSLQRGQFF.